Below are 5 T cell receptor beta chains sequenced from a single sample in a study of T cells in Graves' hyperthyroidism and ophthalmopathy. Authors of the study amplified TCR beta CDR3 regions from RNA transcripts. First-round RT-PCR of the TCR CDR3 relied on the HTBI primer set. TCRdb reprocessed the multiplex PCR reads via MiXCR and lists one record per CDR3 protein. The sample records about 640,000 distinct CDR3 sequences, over 40% being singletons. Sequencing was done on a sample of peripheral blood or thyroid tissue (not recorded which). The receptors stem from an adult man with Graves' disease, either hyperthyroidism or ophthalmopathy (not recorded which).

This clonotype was observed many times. J is TRBJ1-2 and V is TRBV4-1; D gene uncertain. The CDR3 is 12 residues long. CDR1 and CDR2 from the germline V gene are MGHRA and YSYEKL. Trimming removed 4 bases at V and 8 bases at J, with 11 bases between. This chain's CDR3 is CASSLDIGGYTF. As DNA, the CDR3 is TGCGCCAGCAGCCTCGACATAGGCGGCTACACCTTC.

This sequence joins TRBV7-9 and TRBJ1-6; TRBD1 matches at 7 bases. With V trimmed by 5 bases and J by 10 bases, 11 bases remained unmatched. CDR1 and CDR2 from the germline V gene are SEHNR and FQNEAQ (reference sequence). This CDR3 contains 15 residues. The CDR3 sequence: CASSLGGTEVSPLHF. CDR3 coding DNA: TGTGCCAGCAGCCTAGGCGGGACAGAGGTCTCACCCCTCCACTTT.

The gene calls are TRBV10-3 and TRBJ1-2; no clear D. Trimming shortened V by 4 bases and J by 3 bases, and 9 bases separated the two germline ends. Germline V CDR1 and CDR2: ENHRY, SYGVKD. There are 13 residues in the CDR3. CDR3 loop: CAISGGGYYGYTF. The CDR3 coding sequence is TGTGCCATCAGTGGGGGAGGGTACTATGGCTACACCTTC.

The gene calls are TRBV6-6 and TRBJ1-2; 7 bases fit TRBD1. The trim removed 5 bases at V and 4 bases at J, leaving 10 bases unmatched. Germline CDR1 reads MNHNY; CDR2 reads SVGAGI (reference sequence). The CDR3 consists of 15 residues. For the CDR3, the DNA is TGTGCCAGCAGTGACGCCCAGACAGGGATCTATGGCTACACCTTC. Translated, it gives CASSDAQTGIYGYTF.

The chain carries TRBV7-9 and TRBJ2-5; 8 positions match TRBD2. The germline CDR1 and CDR2 sequences are SEHNR and FQNEAQ (reference sequence). The CDR3 extends over 16 amino acids. V was pared by 5 bases and J by 2 bases, with 10 bases of the junction left unmatched. The CDR3 loop reads CASSASRGGRQETQYF. DNA of the CDR3: TGTGCCAGCAGCGCCAGCCGGGGGGGCAGACAAGAGACCCAGTACTTC.